A selection of T cell receptor beta chains follows, all from one sample in a study of CD8 T cells in Susac syndrome. TCRdb re-analysed the immunoSEQ multiplex PCR reads in MiXCR, keeping a single row per CDR3 protein. The table records 150,000 or so distinct CDR3 sequences, around 93% of them present only once. What was sequenced was CD4+ T cells from PBMCs. The origin of the receptors is a human donor with Susac syndrome. Both conserved end residues are part of each CDR3. Fields, in order: clone size, D gene, V gene, J gene, CDR3 DNA, CDR3 protein. The D gene is left open where the match is weak. The listing skips clone size in some rows; elsewhere it reads once, few, many or a size class.

size: once; D: NA; V: TRBV25-1; J: TRBJ1-1; DNA: TGTGCCAGCAGTGAAACCGCACAGAACACTGAAGCTTTCTTT; CDR3: CASSETAQNTEAFF
size: NA; D: TRBD1; V: TRBV10-3; J: TRBJ2-3; DNA: TGTGCCATCAGTGGAGGACAGGGGGATACAGATACGCAGTATTTT; CDR3: CAISGGQGDTDTQYF
size: NA; D: TRBD1; V: TRBV5-1; J: TRBJ2-1; DNA: TGCGCCAGCAGCGTACCAGGGACAGGCTACAATGAGCAGTTCTTC; CDR3: CASSVPGTGYNEQFF
size: NA; D: NA; V: TRBV20-1; J: TRBJ2-7; DNA: TGCAGTGCTACGGGGCCGGAGGACTACGAGCAGTACTTC; CDR3: CSATGPEDYEQYF
size: NA; D: NA; V: TRBV4-3; J: TRBJ2-3; DNA: TGCGCCAGCAGCCAAGCCCCTCGCGGCACAGATACGCAGTATTTT; CDR3: CASSQAPRGTDTQYF
size: once; D: TRBD1; V: TRBV20-1; J: TRBJ1-2; DNA: TGCAGTGCTAGTCGGGACAGGGGTGACTATGGCTACACCTTC; CDR3: CSASRDRGDYGYTF
size: once; D: NA; V: TRBV9; J: TRBJ2-5; DNA: TGTGCCAGCAGCGTAGATCAGTCATGGGAGACCCAGTACTTC; CDR3: CASSVDQSWETQYF
size: NA; D: NA; V: TRBV20-1; J: TRBJ2-1; DNA: TGCAGTGCTAGATTGGGCGGAGAGCAGTTCTTC; CDR3: CSARLGGEQFF
size: once; D: TRBD2; V: TRBV12-3/TRBV12-4; J: TRBJ2-2; DNA: TGTGCCAGCAGTCTCGGGGGGTCAGGCACCGGGGAGCTGTTTTTT; CDR3: CASSLGGSGTGELFF
size: NA; D: NA; V: TRBV28; J: TRBJ1-5; DNA: TGTGCCAGCAGAAACCACAGGACTAATCAGCCCCAGCATTTT; CDR3: CASRNHRTNQPQHF
size: NA; D: TRBD1; V: TRBV5-1; J: TRBJ2-7; DNA: TGCGCCAGCAGCCCGACGGGACAGGCTTACGAGCAGTACTTC; CDR3: CASSPTGQAYEQYF